These T cell receptor beta chains were read from a single sample in a study of cytomegalovirus exposure and HLA in healthy donors. The method was immunoSEQ multiplex PCR; TCRdb's version includes in-frame clones alone and lacks a portion of them. The table has 150,000 to 200,000 clones, 60% to 80% seen once. The sequencing input was PBMCs. These receptor sequences come from a middle-aged woman in good health and CMV-seronegative. Each CDR3 is given with its conserved first and last residue. The D gene is left open where the match is weak. Some rows mark clone size as missing; the rest say once, few, many or name a class of expanded clone.

size	V	D	J	CDR3	DNA
once	TRBV25-1	NA	TRBJ2-3	CASSKGKGTDTQYF	TGTGCCAGCAGTAAGGGGAAAGGAACAGATACGCAGTATTTT
NA	TRBV6-1	NA	TRBJ2-3	CASSFTGTLRDTQYF	TGTGCCAGCAGTTTTACAGGGACCTTAAGGGATACGCAGTATTTT
few	TRBV30	TRBD2	TRBJ2-3	CAYRGTSGGVSDTQYF	TGTGCCTACCGTGGGACTAGCGGGGGGGTGTCAGATACGCAGTATTTT
NA	TRBV19	NA	TRBJ1-4	CATSRGRSNEKLFF	TGTGCCACCAGCCGGGGGAGGTCTAATGAAAAACTGTTTTTT
NA	TRBV7-5	NA	TRBJ2-1	CARSSGVFDSYNEQFF	TGTGCCAGAAGCTCCGGGGTTTTCGATTCCTACAATGAGCAGTTCTTC
NA	TRBV25-1	NA	TRBJ1-6	CASSEPSPYNSPLHF	TGTGCCAGCAGTGAACCGAGCCCCTATAATTCACCCCTCCACTTT
NA	TRBV5-4	NA	TRBJ2-5	CASSLSLRETQYF	TGTGCCAGCAGCTTATCCCTCCGGGAGACCCAGTACTTC
NA	TRBV15	NA	TRBJ1-1	CATRTPGMAEAFF	TGTGCCACCAGGACTCCGGGGATGGCTGAAGCTTTCTTT
once	TRBV19	TRBD1	TRBJ2-2	CASSTTGATGELFF	TGTGCCAGTAGTACGACAGGGGCCACCGGGGAGCTGTTTTTT
NA	TRBV7-6	TRBD2	TRBJ2-5	CASSPGEGLAVYLGETQYF	TGTGCCAGCAGCCCTGGGGAGGGACTAGCGGTATATTTAGGGGAGACCCAGTACTTC
NA	TRBV10-1	TRBD2	TRBJ2-4	CASSEALAPGGNSQYF	TGCGCCAGCAGTGAGGCCCTAGCGCCGGGGGGGAACAGTCAGTACTTC
once	TRBV19	NA	TRBJ1-3	CASTILGLSGNTIYF	TGTGCCAGTACCATCCTGGGCCTCTCTGGAAACACCATATATTTT
NA	TRBV15	NA	TRBJ2-5	CATSRDSGQLETQYF	TGTGCCACCAGCAGAGATTCTGGACAATTAGAGACCCAGTACTTC
NA	TRBV5-1	NA	TRBJ2-7	CASSLQGSEQYF	TGCGCCAGCAGCTTGCAGGGATCCGAGCAGTACTTC
NA	TRBV7-6	TRBD1	TRBJ2-2	CASSPGTEGTGELFF	TGTGCCAGCAGCCCCGGGACAGAGGGGACCGGGGAGCTGTTTTTT
once	TRBV7-2	TRBD2	TRBJ2-3	CASSLDVSGGTDTQYF	TGTGCCAGCAGCTTAGATGTCAGCGGGGGTACAGATACGCAGTATTTT
NA	TRBV27	NA	TRBJ1-2	CASSSGTALYLDGYTF	TGTGCCAGCAGTTCCGGGACTGCCCTCTACTTGGATGGCTACACCTTC
NA	TRBV5-1	NA	TRBJ2-2	CASSLIGGDTGELFF	TGCGCCAGCAGCTTGATCGGAGGAGACACCGGGGAGCTGTTTTTT
NA	TRBV4-1	NA	TRBJ2-2	CASSQRETGELFF	TGCGCCAGCAGCCAAAGGGAGACCGGGGAGCTGTTTTTT
NA	TRBV27	NA	TRBJ2-5	CASSLYMAVQETQYF	TGTGCCAGCAGTTTATATATGGCAGTCCAAGAGACCCAGTACTTC
NA	TRBV27	NA	TRBJ1-1	CASSFRQGNTEAFF	TGTGCCAGCAGTTTTAGGCAGGGAAACACTGAAGCTTTCTTT
NA	TRBV5-4	NA	TRBJ2-5	CASSMNPAVQETQYF	TGTGCCAGCAGCATGAATCCAGCGGTGCAAGAGACCCAGTACTTC
NA	TRBV15	TRBD2	TRBJ2-3	CATSRVSAGVGDTQYF	TGTGCCACCAGCAGAGTTTCAGCGGGGGTGGGTGATACGCAGTATTTT
NA	TRBV7-7	NA	TRBJ2-7	CASSLVPGDYYEQYF	TGTGCCAGCAGCTTAGTTCCAGGGGATTACTACGAGCAGTACTTC
few	TRBV14	NA	TRBJ1-1	CASSQDRHSGPGIFPNAEAFF	TGTGCCAGCAGCCAAGATAGGCATAGCGGCCCTGGTATTTTTCCAAACGCTGAAGCTTTCTTT
NA	TRBV7-6	NA	TRBJ2-1	CASSSSYEQFF	TGTGCCAGCAGCTCCTCTTATGAGCAGTTCTTC
NA	TRBV6-1	NA	TRBJ1-4	CASWGDATNEKLFF	TGTGCCAGCTGGGGGGATGCAACTAATGAAAAACTGTTTTTT
NA	TRBV30	NA	TRBJ2-6	CAWSVKGEYSGANGLTF	TGTGCCTGGAGTGTAAAGGGGGAATATTCTGGGGCCAACGGCCTGACTTTC
NA	TRBV4-1	NA	TRBJ1-5	CASSQPGNSNQPQHF	TGCGCCAGCAGCCAACCAGGGAATAGCAATCAGCCCCAGCATTTT
NA	TRBV27	NA	TRBJ2-6	CASSLGLAGANVLTF	TGTGCCAGCAGCCTCGGACTGGCTGGGGCCAACGTCCTGACTTTC
NA	TRBV5-1	TRBD2	TRBJ2-3	CASDGGTDTQYF	TGCGCCAGCGACGGGGGGACAGATACGCAGTATTTT
NA	TRBV28	NA	TRBJ1-2	CASSQGRDYGYTF	TGTGCCAGCAGCCAGGGTAGGGACTATGGCTACACCTTC
NA	TRBV11-3	NA	TRBJ2-1	CASCDNSREQFF	TGTGCCTCCTGCGATAATTCTCGTGAGCAGTTCTTC
once	TRBV5-1	TRBD2	TRBJ2-3	CASSLGSGGGTDTQYF	TGCGCCAGCAGCTTGGGGAGCGGGGGTGGGACAGATACGCAGTATTTT
NA	TRBV5-1	NA	TRBJ1-3	CASSFSHSGNTIYF	TGCGCCAGCAGCTTCAGTCACTCTGGAAACACCATATATTTT
NA	TRBV7-2	NA	TRBJ2-5	CASSLANYEETQYF	TGTGCCAGCAGCTTAGCGAACTATGAGGAGACCCAGTACTTC
NA	TRBV18	NA	TRBJ1-1	CASSSQNLNGQKALRTEAFF	TGTGCCAGCTCATCCCAGAATCTTAACGGACAGAAGGCGTTGAGGACTGAAGCTTTCTTT
once	TRBV7-8	TRBD2	TRBJ2-3	CASGLLAGGHDTQYF	TGTGCCAGCGGACTACTAGCGGGGGGGCATGATACGCAGTATTTT
NA	TRBV15	NA	TRBJ1-6	CATSRDFSGGRIIF	TGTGCCACCAGCAGAGATTTCTCGGGGGGTCGAATAATCTTT
NA	TRBV10-3	NA	TRBJ1-3	CAIRLRPSAFGSGNTIYF	TGTGCCATCAGATTGCGACCGTCAGCGTTTGGCTCTGGAAACACCATATATTTT
NA	TRBV7-2	NA	TRBJ1-1	CASSLGHTNTEAFF	TGTGCCAGCAGCTTAGGACATACGAACACTGAAGCTTTCTTT
NA	TRBV10-3	TRBD1	TRBJ2-7	CAIRTGDEQYF	TGTGCCATCAGGACAGGGGACGAGCAGTACTTC
NA	TRBV1	NA	TRBJ1-2	CTSSHGTLNYGYTF	TGCACCAGCAGCCACGGGACACTTAACTATGGCTACACCTTC
NA	TRBV4-3	TRBD1	TRBJ2-7	CASSVYVGTAYEQYF	TGCGCCAGCAGCGTATATGTCGGGACAGCCTACGAGCAGTACTTC
few	TRBV10-1	NA	TRBJ2-3	CASRIPLITGPGRNAGTDTQYF	TGCGCCAGCAGGATCCCCCTTATTACAGGGCCGGGGCGAAATGCAGGCACAGATACGCAGTATTTT
NA	TRBV7-2	TRBD1	TRBJ1-2	CASSLDRGQAITF	TGTGCCAGCAGCTTAGACAGGGGACAGGCAATTACCTTC
NA	TRBV6-1	TRBD1	TRBJ1-5	CASSGQIQGSNQPQHF	TGTGCCAGCAGTGGACAGATACAGGGGAGCAATCAGCCCCAGCATTTT